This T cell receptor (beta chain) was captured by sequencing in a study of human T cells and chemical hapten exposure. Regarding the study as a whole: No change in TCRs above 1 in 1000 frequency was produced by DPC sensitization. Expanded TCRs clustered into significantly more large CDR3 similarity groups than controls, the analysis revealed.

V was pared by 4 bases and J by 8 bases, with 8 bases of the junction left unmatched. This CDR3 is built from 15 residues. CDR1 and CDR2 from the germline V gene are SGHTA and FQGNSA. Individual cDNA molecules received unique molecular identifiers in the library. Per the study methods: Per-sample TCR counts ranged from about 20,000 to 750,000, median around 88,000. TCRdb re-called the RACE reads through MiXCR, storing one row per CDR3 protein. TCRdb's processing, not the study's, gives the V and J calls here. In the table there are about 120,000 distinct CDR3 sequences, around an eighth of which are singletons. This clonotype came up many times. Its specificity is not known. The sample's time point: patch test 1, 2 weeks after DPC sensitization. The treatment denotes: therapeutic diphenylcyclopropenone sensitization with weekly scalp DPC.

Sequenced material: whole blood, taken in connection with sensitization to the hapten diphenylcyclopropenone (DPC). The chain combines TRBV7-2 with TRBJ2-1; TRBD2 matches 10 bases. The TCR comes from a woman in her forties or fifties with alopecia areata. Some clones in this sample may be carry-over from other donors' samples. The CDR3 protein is CASSSSGGAGYEQFF. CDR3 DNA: TGTGCCAGCAGCTCAAGCGGGGGGGCCGGGTATGAGCAGTTCTTC.